This TCR beta chain was sequenced during a study of blood T cells in healthy people across ages (dated by TCRdb to 2014 to 2015). Regarding the research as a whole: In model experiments, template switching captured about one uniquely barcoded TCR beta cDNA molecule for every two T cells. The study measured age-related changes in TCR beta repertoire diversity using deep sequencing normalized with unique cDNA molecular identifiers. The donors were divided into four age groups: young (average about 16 years), middle-aged (around 41), aged (under 70) and long-lived (about 84). Two additional independent replicas of 1 million unique cDNA reads from the same blood draw were analyzed for two donors (one aged 18 to 30 and one aged 80 or older).

General study outcomes and caveats: Observed TCR beta diversity per million T cells fell roughly linearly with age, and a significant reduction was already apparent by age approximately 41. Total diversity estimates from one million sequenced T cells were considered lower bounds and underestimates. Donor CMV infection status was unknown, potentially confounding age-related changes in expanded clonotypes. Compared with the aged group, more naive CD4+ T cells, fewer expanded clones and increased TCR diversity were shown by the long-lived group, suggesting age selection. Conclusive comparison of naive and antigen-experienced compartments was prevented by the profiling of bulk unsorted PBMCs. A strong correlation was found between observed TCR beta diversity and the percentage of naive T cells measured by flow cytometry.

Library preparation was by 5' RACE. This sample was sequenced with an Illumina HiSeq 2500. The second PCR ran for about 6 to 11 cycles and used a J-beta primer mix along with a sample-barcoded 5' primer. A unique molecular identifier was introduced onto each TCR beta cDNA molecule by a template-switch 5' adaptor carrying 12 random nucleotides. At least 3 million CDR3-containing paired-end reads were obtained from each sample. The Mint cDNA synthesis kit, primed by a TRBC-specific oligonucleotide, was used to synthesize first-strand cDNA from all RNA. After uracil-DNA glycosylase treatment, a first 18-cycle PCR used universal primers M1SS and BC2_uni_R on all cDNA. Processing in the source paper ran as follows. Normalization of each sample was performed by random selection of 1 million high-quality reads, each carrying a distinct molecular identifier. Reads sharing molecular identifiers were discarded rather than binned into consensus sequences. MiTCR, with a Q25 quality threshold and the strictest error-elimination algorithm, was used for CDR3 identification, clonotype clustering and error correction. A nonparametric unseen species model with Euler transformation was used to estimate a lower bound on total TCR beta diversity. The raw public reads went through TCRdb reprocessing: fastp at Q25, MiXCR clone calling, in-frame beta chains kept. Every CDR3 protein is listed once, alongside the most common genes and DNA of its rows. The V and J calls here are based on TCRdb, not the publication. The sample table lists around 800,000 distinct CDR3 sequences, roughly 25% of them with a count of one. The ten top clones hold less than 3.5% of the sample.

This clonotype was seen more than once but under ten times. It lacks a known antigen. No base quality values were provided; no much bigger clone lies one nucleotide off. The donors were about 40 Caucasian individuals from Russia, aged roughly 6 to 100 years, who were systemically healthy. Each donor gave 9.5 to 10 milliliters of peripheral blood, drawn into EDTA-treated Vacutainer tubes. Ficoll-Paque density-gradient centrifugation was used to isolate PBMCs, with at least 7 million obtained per sample. Trizol reagent was used to extract total RNA from the PBMCs, yielding at least 5 micrograms per sample. The percentages of naive CD45RAhigh/CD27high T cells were determined by flow cytometry on a PBMC aliquot from every donor. CDR3 length: 15 amino acids, cysteine to phenylalanine. CDR3 DNA only is kept here, 45 bases in frame from base 1. In the germline V gene (reference sequence), CDR1 corresponds to LGHDT and CDR2 to YNNKEL. V is reduced by 6 bases and J by 3 bases, leaving a spacing of 17 bases between them.

The same data also went into a second study, on T cells of mothers and their children. From that second study: Donors were nine systemically healthy Caucasian individuals: three mothers and their six children. cDNA synthesis used all of the extracted RNA, with approximately 1.4 ug of RNA in each 15 ul reaction. In the second PCR, the M1S primer added sample barcodes and 2-4 random nucleotides. Each mother yielded over 8.5 million TCR beta CDR3 reads and each child some 3 million reads. Thymic selection similarly shapes TCR recombination output in related and unrelated pairs, with minor effect from inherited differences. Normalized repertoire overlap was always found to be slightly, but never significantly, higher in related mother-child pairs than in unrelated mother-child pairs. No persistent microchimeric T cell clones were found, with a detection sensitivity of roughly 92 clones per million clonotypes. The study used deep NGS to compare TCR beta repertoires of mothers and children, seeking features distinguishing related mother-child pairs from unrelated individuals. Mothers averaged roughly 40 +/- 4 years of age and children averaged about 10 +/- 4 years. After adapters were ligated using NEBNext reagents, the libraries underwent 100+100 nt paired-end sequencing on an Illumina HiSeq 2000. To avoid cross-contamination, the mother libraries and the child libraries were prepared a month apart and sequenced in separate runs. For each donor, somewhere between roughly 450,000 and 2,000,000 distinct TCR beta clonotypes were identified. Naive TCR beta clonotypes were estimated from low-frequency clonotypes matched to each donor's FACS-determined naive share, without sorting.

This receptor was obtained from a boy aged 5-17 years in good health. The rearrangement joined TRBV3-1 to TRBJ2-5; tentative D gene TRBD2, with 5 bases matching. The source material was blood. The nucleotides are TGTGCCAGCAGTCAGCCAGTAGCGAGGGAAGAGACCCAGTACTTC. Its protein reads: CASSQPVAREETQYF.